A selection of T cell receptor beta chains follows, all from one sample in a study of cytotoxic CD8 clonotypes in ibrutinib-treated CLL. Here immunoSEQ multiplex PCR was the method, and the copy in TCRdb shows in-frame clones only, minus some. The sample has some 170,000 clones, around nine tenths seen once; the top ten hold more than 2.5%. Material: PBMCs, obtained at disease progression, from a patient treated with ibrutinib. The receptors come from a human donor with chronic lymphocytic leukemia. CDR3s include the opening cysteine and the closing phenylalanine or tryptophan.

V	J	CDR3
TRBV5-1	TRBJ2-3	CASSRSPPSGSGGGADTQYF
TRBV4-3	TRBJ2-3	CASSQVTSVTGDTQYF
TRBV7-9	TRBJ1-1	CASSLPRSSTEAFF
TRBV6-5	TRBJ2-7	CASSYSRDSQTYEQYF
TRBV28	TRBJ2-7	CASSLWPTAQGADEQYF
TRBV10-3	TRBJ2-1	CAIGGLVAYNEQFF
TRBV6-6	TRBJ1-1	CASSYSLNTEAFF
TRBV29-1	TRBJ2-5	CSVEKRRETQYF
TRBV27	TRBJ1-4	CASSDRDTQRDRDNTTNEKLFF
TRBV28	TRBJ1-3	CASSSPGQGTGNTIYF
TRBV6-1	TRBJ2-1	CAILRTSLHEQFF
TRBV28	TRBJ2-1	CASSLERAYNEQFF
TRBV2	TRBJ1-5	CASSEARVQPQHF
TRBV6-6	TRBJ1-1	CATERSPGRNTEAFF
TRBV2	TRBJ1-5	CASSRENSNQPQHF
TRBV5-1	TRBJ1-4	CASSRMTGAEKLFF
TRBV28	TRBJ1-1	CASDRGYTEAFF
TRBV5-6	TRBJ2-2	CASSLNPNTGELFF
TRBV7-9	TRBJ1-6	CASSLGRNNSPLHF
TRBV15	TRBJ2-7	CATSRGANYEQYF
TRBV11-2	TRBJ2-7	CASSRDRNEQYF
TRBV28	TRBJ2-5	CASSLQGGPETQYF
TRBV11-2	TRBJ2-1	CASSSLAGDSYNEQFF
TRBV7-3	TRBJ2-1	CASSLILAGGYNEQFF
TRBV28	TRBJ1-4	CASNGGSVGKLFF
TRBV5-6	TRBJ2-3	CASSLDLLAGVGDTQYF
TRBV25-1	TRBJ2-1	CASSEFSGLPYNEQFF
TRBV4-1	TRBJ2-7	CASSPYAGVGEQYF
TRBV30	TRBJ2-7	CAWSVSLTNPLAETYEQYF
TRBV9	TRBJ2-2	CASSAALSGRVPGELFF
TRBV7-2	TRBJ2-1	CASSRTSGSGGNEQFF
TRBV5-1	TRBJ2-7	CASSASGLAYEQYF
TRBV5-4	TRBJ2-7	CASSPYPTDEQYF
TRBV12-5	TRBJ2-7	CASGLGQGAYEQYF
TRBV5-1	TRBJ2-7	CASSWGWSSGSYEQYF
TRBV2	TRBJ1-6	CASRVGESPLHF
TRBV10-1	TRBJ2-7	CASSDILARESSYEQYF
TRBV28	TRBJ1-5	CASSLLRDQPQHF
TRBV11-2	TRBJ2-3	CASSLGTQYF
TRBV4-2	TRBJ2-2	CASSQAGGDTGELFF